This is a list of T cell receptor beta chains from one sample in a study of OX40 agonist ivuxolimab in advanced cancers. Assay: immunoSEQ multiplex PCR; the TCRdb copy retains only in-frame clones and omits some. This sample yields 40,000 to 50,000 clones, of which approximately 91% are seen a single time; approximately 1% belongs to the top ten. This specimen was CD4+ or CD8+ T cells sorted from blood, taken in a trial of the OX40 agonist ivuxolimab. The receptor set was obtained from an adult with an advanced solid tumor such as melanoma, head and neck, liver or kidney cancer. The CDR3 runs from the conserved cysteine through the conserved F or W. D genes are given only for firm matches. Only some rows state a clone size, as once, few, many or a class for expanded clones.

CASSPFWTGTNTEAFF | TGTGCCAGCAGCCCATTCTGGACAGGGACGAACACTGAAGCTTTCTTT | TRBJ1-1 | TRBV7-2 | - | TRBD1
CASSPGLGIGEQYF | TGTGCCAGCAGCCCGGGACTAGGGATAGGCGAGCAGTACTTC | TRBJ2-7 | TRBV7-2 | - | TRBD2
CASSPSGTAYEQYF | TGTGCCAGCTCACCTAGCGGGACCGCCTACGAGCAGTACTTC | TRBJ2-7 | TRBV18 | - | TRBD2
CASSPLGDRGPITEAFF | TGTGCCAGCAGCCCACTGGGGGACAGGGGGCCGATCACTGAAGCTTTCTTT | TRBJ1-1 | TRBV7-2 | - | TRBD1
CASTAWGRPFYGYTF | TGTGCCAGCACCGCATGGGGCAGGCCGTTCTATGGCTACACCTTC | TRBJ1-2 | TRBV28 | - | -
CATSRDLGEAYEQYF | TGTGCCACCAGCAGAGATCTCGGAGAGGCTTACGAGCAGTACTTC | TRBJ2-7 | TRBV15 | - | -
CSVLFPTKNTEAFF | TGCAGCGTCCTCTTTCCTACCAAGAACACTGAAGCTTTCTTT | TRBJ1-1 | TRBV29-1 | - | -
CASSPLSTREQYF | TGTGCCAGCTCACCACTTTCTACGCGTGAGCAGTACTTC | TRBJ2-7 | TRBV18 | - | -
CASSLDESSREYF | TGTGCCAGCAGTTTAGACGAAAGCTCCCGAGAGTACTTC | TRBJ2-7 | TRBV27 | - | -
CATTATAGEQFF | TGTGCCACAACGGCGACAGCAGGTGAGCAGTTCTTC | TRBJ2-1 | TRBV6-6 | - | -
CASSVDGLAAYEQYF | TGTGCCAGCAGCGTAGATGGGCTAGCGGCCTACGAGCAGTACTTC | TRBJ2-7 | TRBV9 | - | TRBD2
CASSLGQGVHEQYF | TGTGCCAGCAGCTTAGGGCAGGGGGTCCACGAGCAGTACTTC | TRBJ2-7 | TRBV7-9 | - | TRBD1
CASTEASGGLLFTGELFF | TGTGCCAGCACCGAGGCATCAGGGGGCCTACTTTTCACCGGGGAGCTGTTTTTT | TRBJ2-2 | TRBV7-9 | - | TRBD1
CASSLAMEVAGELFF | TGCGCCAGCAGCTTGGCCATGGAGGTAGCCGGGGAGCTGTTTTTT | TRBJ2-2 | TRBV5-1 | - | -
CASNARQGSGNTIYF | TGTGCCAGCAACGCAAGACAGGGCTCTGGAAACACCATATATTTT | TRBJ1-3 | TRBV6-1 | - | TRBD1
CASSQTVGELFF | TGTGCCAGCAGCCAGACAGTCGGGGAGCTGTTTTTT | TRBJ2-2 | TRBV4-2 | few | -
CASKSDTNTGELFF | TGTGCCAGTAAATCAGATACGAACACCGGGGAGCTGTTTTTT | TRBJ2-2 | TRBV19 | - | -
CASSQGRQAYEQYF | TGTGCCAGCAGCCAAGGCCGACAGGCCTACGAGCAGTACTTC | TRBJ2-7 | TRBV4-2 | few | -
CASSLDRGYTGELFF | TGCGCCAGCAGCCTGGACAGGGGTTACACCGGGGAGCTGTTTTTT | TRBJ2-2 | TRBV4-3 | - | TRBD1
CASSPGQTSYEQYF | TGTGCCAGCAGCCCAGGACAGACCTCCTACGAGCAGTACTTC | TRBJ2-7 | TRBV7-3 | few | -
CASSPDITGELFF | TGCGCCAGCAGCCCCGACATAACCGGGGAGCTGTTTTTT | TRBJ2-2 | TRBV5-1 | - | -
CASRNGETQYF | TGCGCCAGCAGGAATGGCGAGACCCAGTACTTC | TRBJ2-5 | TRBV5-1 | - | -